This record covers a single T cell receptor beta chain. The record originates from a study of blood T cell repertoires in COVID-19. Study-wide background: Material from acute and convalescent COVID-19 was sourced from the United States, Italy and Spain. PBMCs, B-cell-depleted T cells, or T cells provided the cDNA or gDNA that made up the material.

This CDR3 region has 12 residues. CDR1 LGHDT and CDR2 YNNKEL come from the germline V gene (reference sequence). Trimming took 4 bases from V and 10 from J; bases not matched to a gene: 4. Original handling: It was from reference gene primer amplification that nucleated cell counts were estimated. Data came from immunoSEQ multiplex PCR; TCRdb stores just in-frame clones and leaves some out. V, J and clone size derive from that table, while D and trimming were established from the DNA sequence. Counted here are some 80,000 clones, roughly 80% occurring once; the ten biggest clones make up approximately 39%.

The chain combines TRBV3-1 (or the pseudogene TRBV3-2) with TRBJ1-1, with 9 bases identical to TRBD1. This clonotype was obtained from a woman in her seventies with acute or convalescent COVID-19. Sequencing was done on a sample of peripheral blood. CDR3 sequence (DNA): TGTGCCAGCAGCCTTGACAGGGGGAGAGCTTTCTTT. It codes for CASSLDRGRAFF.